One sample yielded the 28 T cell receptor beta chains listed below, sequenced in a study of OX40 agonist ivuxolimab in advanced cancers. Clones were sequenced by immunoSEQ multiplex PCR, and TCRdb holds only the in-frame ones, with some missing. The table records roughly 63,000 clones, roughly 89% of them present only once. The sequencing here drew on CD4+ or CD8+ T cells sorted from blood, taken in a trial of the OX40 agonist ivuxolimab. Receptor source: an adult with an advanced solid tumor such as melanoma, head and neck, liver or kidney cancer.

The V call is TRBV7-9, the J call TRBJ1-3; no reliable D call. Trimming removed 5 bases at V and 1 base at J, with 12 bases between. This CDR3 contains 15 residues. Germline V gene lookup returns CDR1 SEHNR and CDR2 FQNEAQ (reference sequence). The DNA for the CDR3 is TGTGCCAGCAGCCTCCCGATGGAATCTGGAAACACCATATATTTT. Translated, it gives CASSLPMESGNTIYF. Full variable domain (outside the CDR3, taken from reference TRBV7-9 and TRBJ1-3): DTGVSQNPRHKITKRGQNVTFRCDPISEHNRLYWYRQTLGQGPEFLTYFQNEAQLEKSRLLSDRFSAERPKGSFSTLEIQRTEQGDSAMYLCASSLPMESGNTIYFGEGSWLTVV.

The chain carries TRBV2 and TRBJ2-7, with 9 bases fitting TRBD2. With V trimmed by 10 bases and J by 2 bases, 9 bases remained unmatched. Germline CDR1 and CDR2: SNHLY and FYNNEI. This CDR3 spans 14 amino acids. The CDR3 DNA reads as TGTGCCACCCTTAGCGGGAGCACCCCCTACGAGCAGTACTTC. This translates into CATLSGSTPYEQYF.

The J gene is TRBJ1-1, the V gene TRBV9; a weak D match, TRBD1 (5 bases). Germline V lookup: CDR1 SGDLS, CDR2 YYNGEE. Between the trimmed V and J ends, which lost 3 bases and 3 bases, there was a span of 21 bases. This CDR3 comprises 17 residues. CDR3 DNA: TGTGCCAGCAGCGACTCCTTATCGAGGGCGGGGGACACTGAAGCTTTCTTT. It codes for CASSDSLSRAGDTEAFF.

The J gene is TRBJ2-7, the V gene TRBV29-1; 8 nucleotides align to TRBD1. The CDR3 consists of 15 residues. Unmatched junction bases numbered 15, after V lost 6 bases and J lost 5 bases. The V gene's germline CDR1 is SQVTM and CDR2 ANQGSEA. CDR3 bases: TGCAGCGTGGGGGTGGACAGGGTTCTTAATGACGAGCAGTACTTC. Protein product: CSVGVDRVLNDEQYF.

The chain couples TRBV27 to TRBJ2-7; maybe TRBD1 (6 bases). The germline gives CDR1 MNHEY, CDR2 SMNVEV (reference sequence). The V gene lost 3 bases and the J gene lost 0 bases, with 9 bases spanning the gap. CDR3 length: 14 residues. The CDR3, as DNA: TGTGCCAGCAGTTTGGCCAGGGGCTCCTACGAGCAGTACTTC. Encoded protein: CASSLARGSYEQYF.

This chain connects TRBV27 to TRBJ2-7, with D possibly TRBD1 on 5 matching bases. The CDR3 loop spans 17 amino acids. V lost 8 bases, J lost 3 bases, and 26 bases lay in between. Germline CDR1 MNHEY, CDR2 SMNVEV (reference sequence). The CDR3, as DNA: TGTGCCAGCTCGCCATTCCCCTCGGCAGGGAATATCTACGAGCAGTACTTC. Translation: CASSPFPSAGNIYEQYF.

The chain combines TRBV18 with TRBJ2-3, with D tentatively TRBD2 (6 bases). Germline lookup yields CDR1 KGHSH and CDR2 LQKENI. This CDR3 contains 17 residues. The V end was cut by 0 bases, the J end by 2 bases, with 15 bases between. This CDR3 is CASSPPRRPSDTDTQYF. The CDR3 DNA reads as TGTGCCAGCTCACCACCGAGAAGGCCTAGCGACACAGATACGCAGTATTTT.

The rearrangement links TRBV5-6 to TRBJ2-1, with TRBD1 matching over 7 bases. The CDR3 extends over 13 amino acids. Germline V gene data show CDR1 as SGHDT and CDR2 as YYEEEE. Losses at the gene ends were 4 bases for V and 10 bases for J; bases not matched to a gene: 8. CDR3 protein: CASSPGQSPEQFF. The CDR3, as DNA: TGTGCCAGCAGCCCGGGACAGAGCCCCGAGCAGTTCTTC.

This clone was detected once. The chain links TRBV19 to TRBJ1-4; D is perhaps TRBD1 (6 bases). Trimming pared 5 bases from V and 5 bases from J, leaving 24 bases between. The CDR3 has 18 residues. Germline CDR1 reads LNHDA; CDR2 reads SQIVND (reference sequence). As DNA, the CDR3 is TGTGCCAGTAGTCGCACCAGTGGGCCAGGGACAAAAAATGAAAAACTGTTTTTT. Translation: CASSRTSGPGTKNEKLFF.

This rearrangement joins TRBV15 to TRBJ1-5, with 9 bases identical to TRBD1. Germline lookup yields CDR1 LNHNV and CDR2 YYDKDF (reference sequence). V gave up 6 bases and J gave up 5 bases; unmatched junction bases: 8. The length of the CDR3 is 15 residues. The CDR3 loop reads CATSRLTGGDQPQHF. The CDR3 bases are TGTGCCACCAGTAGACTCACAGGGGGCGATCAGCCCCAGCATTTT.

This clone was detected only once. V and J are TRBV10-2 and TRBJ2-1, with 7 nucleotides matching TRBD2. The germline CDR1 and CDR2 sequences are WSHSY and SAAADI. The CDR3 consists of 14 residues. The J segment lost 5 bases and the V segment lost 0 bases, leaving 1 base of the junction unmatched. DNA of the CDR3: TGCGCCAGCAGTGAGTCTGCGGGGGACAATGAGCAGTTCTTC. This translates into CASSESAGDNEQFF.

The chain couples TRBV10-3 to TRBJ2-7, with TRBD1 matching 7 bases. The CDR3 runs to 12 residues. Unmatched junction bases numbered 5, after V lost 7 bases and J lost 5 bases. Germline CDR1 and CDR2: ENHRY and SYGVKD. The CDR3 DNA is TGTGCCATCAAAACAGGGGCGGACGAGCAGTACTTC. This translates into CAIKTGADEQYF.

This clone was picked up one time. The rearrangement links TRBV21-1 to TRBJ2-7. TRBV21-1 is recorded as a pseudogene. This CDR3 contains 12 residues. The CDR3 coding sequence is TGTGCCAGCAGCAGGGGGTTCTACGAGCAGTACTTC. It translates to CASSRGFYEQYF.

The sample holds one count of this clone. This chain uses TRBV10-2 with TRBJ2-7; 7 bases fit TRBD2. The CDR3 length is 12 residues. The V segment lost 8 bases and the J segment 5 bases; nucleotides outside the gene matches: 6. Germline V gene lookup returns CDR1 WSHSY and CDR2 SAAADI. The CDR3, as DNA: TGCGCCAGCGGCTGGGGGGGGGACGAGCAGTACTTC. This gives the protein CASGWGGDEQYF.

V gene TRBV27 combines with J gene TRBJ2-7; TRBD1 agrees at 7 bases. Trimming at V came to 5 bases and at J to 4 bases, leaving 5 bases not matched to a gene. The CDR3 is made up of 13 amino acids. Germline V gives CDR1 MNHEY, CDR2 SMNVEV (reference sequence). CDR3: CASSPPTGYEQYF. CDR3 nucleotides: TGTGCCAGCAGTCCACCGACAGGGTACGAGCAGTACTTC.

This chain connects TRBV9 to TRBJ2-7; TRBD1 agrees at 9 bases. The germline V gene has CDR1 SGDLS and CDR2 YYNGEE. This CDR3 region has 14 residues. J lost 2 bases, V lost 4 bases, and 4 bases had no gene match. CDR3 sequence: CASSPRDRAYEQYF. The CDR3 coding sequence is TGTGCCAGCAGCCCTCGGGACAGGGCCTACGAGCAGTACTTC.

V and J are TRBV29-1 and TRBJ2-1; D is possibly TRBD2 (6 bases). V gave up 7 bases and J gave up 0 bases, with 13 bases separating them. Germline-derived CDR1 and CDR2 are SQVTM and ANQGSEA. The CDR3 spans 14 residues. CDR3 in amino acids: CSGKRASSYNEQFF. DNA of the CDR3: TGCAGCGGAAAGCGGGCGAGCTCCTACAATGAGCAGTTCTTC.

This clone was seen only once. The genes are TRBV14 and TRBJ2-7; D unresolved. The CDR3 runs to 14 residues. The V end was cut by 0 bases, the J end by 0 bases, with 6 bases between. From germline, CDR1 is SGHDN and CDR2 FVKESK. The CDR3 region has the DNA TGTGCCAGCAGCCAAGACCCGAGCTCCTACGAGCAGTACTTC. Protein: CASSQDPSSYEQYF.

The J gene is TRBJ2-7, the V gene TRBV27; 10 bases align to TRBD2. The V segment lost 6 bases and the J segment 3 bases; nucleotides outside the gene matches: 8. The CDR3 totals 15 residues. Per the germline V gene, CDR1 is MNHEY and CDR2 is SMNVEV (reference sequence). The CDR3 DNA reads as TGTGCCAGCAGCTTTCTAGCGGGAGTTATCTACGAGCAGTACTTC. This encodes CASSFLAGVIYEQYF.

This clone was seen just once. This rearrangement joins TRBV15 to TRBJ2-7, with a tentative D call TRBD1 (5 bases). CDR3 size: 14 residues. Germline-derived CDR1 and CDR2 are LNHNV and YYDKDF (reference sequence). The V end was cut by 0 bases, the J end by 3 bases, with 9 bases between. CDR3 loop: CATSRDQTGYEQYF. CDR3 DNA sequence: TGTGCCACCAGCAGAGATCAAACAGGCTACGAGCAGTACTTC.

The gene calls are TRBV27 and TRBJ1-4, with 7 bases that match TRBD1. CDR1 MNHEY and CDR2 SMNVEV come from the germline V gene (reference sequence). V lost 2 bases and J lost 3; bases outside the gene matches: 6. The CDR3 length is 16 residues. CDR3 nucleotides: TGTGCCAGCAGTTTACGGGCGGGACAGCCTAATGAAAAACTGTTTTTT. Amino acid sequence: CASSLRAGQPNEKLFF. The whole variable domain, filled in from reference TRBV27 and TRBJ1-4, reads EAQVTQNPRYLITVTGKKLTVTCSQNMNHEYMSWYRQDPGLGLRQIYYSMNVEVTDKGDVPEGYKVSRKEKRNFPLILESPSPNQTSLYFCASSLRAGQPNEKLFFGSGTQLSVL.

This sequence joins TRBV29-1 and TRBJ2-1; D is uncertain. The V gene lost 5 bases and the J gene lost 3 bases, with 5 bases spanning the gap. CDR3 length: 11 amino acids. Germline V gene sequence: CDR1 SQVTM, CDR2 ANQGSEA. This CDR3 reads CSVLYYNEQFF. CDR3 sequence (DNA): TGCAGCGTTCTTTACTACAATGAGCAGTTCTTC.

The chain is built from TRBV27 and TRBJ1-1, with a weak D call TRBD1 (6 bases). CDR1 is MNHEY and CDR2 is SMNVEV in the germline V gene (reference sequence). V lost 2 bases, J lost 4 bases, and 11 bases lay in between. CDR3 size: 14 residues. In nucleotides, the CDR3 is TGTGCCAGCAGTTTAGGGGGCAGGGCCACTGAAGCTTTCTTT. It codes for CASSLGGRATEAFF.

The rearrangement links TRBV27 to TRBJ1-5; tentatively, D is TRBD1 (5 bases). Trimming cost V 4 bases and J 3 bases, with 10 bases left between them. Per germline, CDR1 MNHEY and CDR2 SMNVEV (reference sequence). The length of the CDR3 is 14 residues. The CDR3 sequence is CASSWAGINQPQHF. CDR3 in DNA: TGTGCCAGCAGTTGGGCAGGGATCAATCAGCCCCAGCATTTT.

J is TRBJ1-4 and V is TRBV15; unclear D gene. Germline assignment: CDR1 LNHNV and CDR2 YYDKDF (reference sequence). The CDR3 has 13 amino acids. Between the trimmed V and J ends, which lost 0 bases and 8 bases, there was a span of 7 bases. The CDR3 spells CATSRDGSEKLFF. CDR3 nucleotide sequence: TGTGCCACCAGCAGAGATGGTTCAGAAAAACTGTTTTTT.

V usage is TRBV30 and J usage is TRBJ2-7; perhaps TRBD2 as D (7 bases). The CDR3 length is 13 residues. The germline gives CDR1 GTSNPN, CDR2 SVGIG (reference sequence). With 7 bases removed from V and 5 bases from J, the gap between germline ends came to 18 bases. DNA for the CDR3: TGTGCCTCGAAAGGGGGGGAAAGGAACGAGCAGTACTTC. Its translation: CASKGGERNEQYF.

The CDR3 reads CASSGPGTGLSYEQYF. The CDR3, as DNA: TGTGCCAGCAGCGGACCCGGGACAGGCCTATCCTACGAGCAGTACTTC. The chain combines TRBV7-2 with TRBJ2-7; 8 bases are a match to TRBD1. This CDR3 contains 16 residues. Germline CDR1 and CDR2: SGHTA and FQGNSA. V trimming: 5 bases; J trimming: 1 base; junction bases outside the gene matches: 10.

V is TRBV11-2 and J is TRBJ2-1; 14 bases map to TRBD2. The CDR3 consists of 18 residues. CDR1 and CDR2 from the germline V gene are SGHAT and FQNNGV. The ends lost 5 bases at V and 10 bases at J; junction bases unmatched: 16. As DNA, the CDR3 is TGTGCCAGCAGCCTATATCCGGGACTAGCGGGAGATTCTGGGGAGCAGTTCTTC. This sequence encodes CASSLYPGLAGDSGEQFF. The full variable domain, in which reference TRBV11-2 and TRBJ2-1 provide the parts outside the CDR3, is EAGVAQSPRYKIIEKRQSVAFWCNPISGHATLYWYQQILGQGPKLLIQFQNNGVVDDSQLPKDRFSAERLKGVDSTLKIQPAKLEDSAVYLCASSLYPGLAGDSGEQFFGPGTRLTVL.